This T cell receptor (beta chain) is from a study of cytomegalovirus exposure and HLA in healthy donors. Study as a whole: An earlier analysis identified 117 million unique TCR beta sequences in about 200 million T cells. The study's findings and limits: The authors later found TCR association rates varying by HLA locus, with DRB1 most and HLA-C fewest. Most of the TCR beta V segments (in an earlier analysis) were productive either about 87% or about 30% of the time. Because they were indistinguishable, some V segments, including TRBV6-2 and TRBV6-3, were excluded.

The length of the CDR3 is 14 residues. Losses at the gene ends were 2 bases for V and 2 bases for J; bases not matched to a gene: 1. Germline lookup yields CDR1 MNHNS and CDR2 SASEGT. A few counts support this clone. Its antigen is not identified. A far larger clone is one nucleotide away, so this likely arose from a read error. The sample holds other DNA sequences that translate to the same CDR3. With 60 Vbeta and 13 Jbeta primers, the PCR was carried out. Using immunoSEQ multiplex PCR, the repertoire was profiled, and TCRdb retains in-frame clones only, with some absent. The data hold 130,000 or so clones, with 70% to 85% observed a single time.

Sequences were obtained from PBMCs. The clonotype was recovered from a woman aged 18-35 years in good health and CMV-seropositive. The V gene is TRBV6-1, the J gene TRBJ2-7; TRBD1 matches 9 bases. The CDR3 spells CASSETGGTYEQYF. The CDR3 DNA is TGTGCCAGCAGTGAAACAGGGGGCACCTACGAGCAGTACTTC.